This T cell receptor beta chain appears in the sequencing data of a study of blood T cell repertoires in COVID-19. Study as a whole: Sites across the United States, Italy and Spain contributed samples from acute and convalescent COVID-19. Sources were T cells, B-cell-depleted T cells, or PBMCs; the material itself was cDNA or gDNA.

Exposed volunteers were people who met a COVID-19 case within 2 weeks before study entry. TCRdb's copy holds only in-frame clones and misses some; the assay was immunoSEQ multiplex PCR. The sample yields 250,000 or so clones, approximately 88% seen once. CDR3 length: 12 residues. The V segment lost 8 bases and the J segment 8 bases; nucleotides outside the gene matches: 6. Germline CDR1 LNHDA, CDR2 SQIVND (reference sequence). This rearrangement joins TRBV19 to TRBJ2-1; 7 nucleotides match TRBD2. The sequence derives from a woman aged 30 to 39 who had been exposed to COVID-19. What was sequenced was PBMCs or T cells enriched from blood (not recorded which). CDR3 nucleotide sequence: TGTGCCAGTCGGGGGAGGGCCCATGAGCAGTTCTTC. This sequence encodes CASRGRAHEQFF.